The clone carrying this T cell receptor (beta chain) occurred many times. These data originate in a study of early T cells in non-severe SARS-CoV-2 infection. TCRdb called the 5' RACE reads again in MiXCR, with one record for every CDR3 protein. Of approximately 26,000 distinct CDR3 sequences listed, about 5.1% are singletons. CDR3 length equals 17 residues. V was trimmed by 2 bases and J by 0 bases, leaving 14 bases between them. Germline lookup yields CDR1 SGHAT and CDR2 FQNNGV. This TCR was recovered from an adult who was a healthcare worker with PCR-confirmed SARS-CoV-2 infection or an uninfected control (not recorded which). V gene TRBV11-2 combines with J gene TRBJ2-1, with D uncertain. Input material: whole blood. Here the CDR3 DNA reads TGTGCCAGCAGCTTAATGCCCCGCAGAGTCTCCTACAATGAGCAGTTCTTC. Translating it yields CASSLMPRRVSYNEQFF.